This paragraph covers one T cell receptor (beta chain) sequence. Its antigen is currently unknown. For TCR beta, libraries came from iRepertoire HTBI primers and Arm-PCR of CDR3 regions. Original methodology: The identification of 55 to 70 TRBV and 14 TRBJ segments was made across samples. MiXCR, applied by TCRdb to the multiplex PCR reads, yields one record per CDR3 protein. These V and J calls rely on TCRdb rather than the paper's analysis. In the table there are about 500,000 distinct CDR3 sequences, about 12% of which are singletons. The source of the sample is a study of regulatory T cells in long-lasting Graves disease. Stated time point: newly diagnosed GD, antithyroid drugs for less than 3 months. From RNA extracted from PBMCs, the TCR library was made. One endocrinology department in Xi'an, China, was where patients came from. Study-level results: TCR diversity was lower in persistent Graves' patients (versus newly diagnosed ones). Persistent patients shared more public clonotypes (approximately 2,900) than new patients (roughly 1,000).

These data also featured in a second study, about T cells in Graves' hyperthyroidism and ophthalmopathy.

Sample: peripheral blood mononuclear cells (PBMCs), taken at new diagnosis, from a patient treated with antithyroid drugs. This clonotype was sampled from a woman between 25 and 40 years old with Graves disease.

The CDR3 spells CASSATGWGYGYTF. The CDR3 DNA is TGTGCCAGCAGTGCAACAGGGTGGGGCTATGGCTACACCTTC. This sequence joins TRBV6-1 and TRBJ1-2, with D perhaps matching TRBD1 (6 bases). The CDR3 sequence is 14 residues long. Germline V gene sequence: CDR1 MNHNS, CDR2 SASEGT. V lost 4 bases and J 4 bases, leaving 13 bases between the germline ends.